This T cell receptor (beta chain) was identified during a study of graft-versus-host responses after intestinal transplantation. Study summary: Recipients were all induced with anti-thymocyte globulin, then given tacrolimus and steroids for approximately three years. Study-wide findings and caveats: Patients with graft-donor T cell macrochimerism had high graft-versus-host to host-versus-graft clonal ratios in allografts. Investigators detected GvH clones in recipient marrow, with some emerging earlier in ileum or blood. Researchers found peak circulating GvH clone levels linked to early post-transplant HvG declines.

Some clones are missing from TCRdb's copy, which holds only in-frame ones; the method was immunoSEQ multiplex PCR. Found here are tens of thousands of clones, 90% to 95% of them singletons; the top ten hold approximately 2%. With regard to this clone: Its antigen remains unknown.

The CDR3 extends over 12 amino acids. Germline V gives CDR1 MNHNY, CDR2 SVGAGI (reference sequence). V lost 6 bases and J lost 5, with 11 bases in between. The chain is built from TRBV6-6 and TRBJ2-7, with a tentative D call TRBD2 (5 bases). The source material was unstimulated CD8+ T cells sorted from spleen or lymph node cells, sampled before intestinal transplant. The source is a human donor who received an intestinal transplant. The CDR3 reads CASSHTRDEQYF. CDR3 DNA: TGTGCCAGCAGCCATACTAGAGACGAGCAGTACTTC.